The sequence of this T cell receptor (beta chain) was determined in a study of post-analysis software for immune sequencing data. Unique molecular identifiers were built into the TCR beta cDNA libraries. TCRdb fed the PCR reads into MiXCR, producing one record per CDR3 protein. Among under 200,000 distinct CDR3 sequences listed, 29% were seen once. As regards this clonotype: The target antigen is unknown. A read error may produce the germline difference seen at one junction end.

Study-wide results and caveats: Pronounced co-clustering by F measure was evident among identically batched samples. Controls had significantly higher normalized Chao1 diversity than multiple sclerosis patients. Among five TRBV segments more frequent in patients than controls were TRBV5-6, TRBV5-1 and TRBV20-1.

CDR3 length equals 13 residues. The germline V gene encodes CDR1 SNHLY and CDR2 FYNNEI. This sequence originates from a girl aged 2-17 years with multiple sclerosis. The sample comprised blood. J is TRBJ1-2 and V is TRBV2; 9 bases align to TRBD1. CDR3 amino acids: CASSRQGEYGYAF. The DNA for the CDR3 is TGTGCCAGCAGTCGACAGGGGGAATATGGCTACGCCTTC. The full variable domain, in which reference TRBV2 and TRBJ1-2 provide the parts outside the CDR3, is EPEVTQTPSHQVTQMGQEVILRCVPISNHLYFYWYRQILGQKVEFLVSFYNNEISEKSEIFDDQFSVERPDGSNFTLKIRSTKLEDSAMYFCASSRQGEYGYAFGSGTRLTVV.